This TCR beta chain emerged from a study of T cell responses to AZD1222 COVID-19 vaccine. Study observations and caveats: Targets within unmutated variant regions were reportedly found for nearly half of spike-specific TCRs.

Per the germline V gene, CDR1 is MNHEY and CDR2 is SMNVEV (reference sequence). This CDR3 has 14 amino acids. With 8 bases removed from V and 7 bases from J, the gap between germline ends came to 20 bases. The assay was immunoSEQ multiplex PCR, and TCRdb's table has in-frame clones only and misses some. This sample carries more than 95,000 clones, 92% of them seen once, and the ten largest clones take about 1.1%. About this clone itself: Antigen unknown.

Sequenced here: peripheral blood, sampled on day 0 of AZD1222 vaccination. This TCR was recovered from an adult in good health. This chain links TRBV27 with TRBJ1-2; a possible D gene is TRBD1 (5 bases). CDR3 amino acids: CASREAGVGGGYTF. For the CDR3, the DNA is TGTGCCAGCCGGGAGGCGGGGGTCGGGGGTGGCTACACCTTC.